Sequencing of this T cell receptor beta chain was carried out in a study of identical twins. General observations from the study: The models gave estimates that fell short of the out-of-frame TCR alpha sharing seen in monozygotic twins. Zero-insertion analyses could be partly confounded by invariant MAIT and iNKT cells.

Only healthy Caucasians were included as donors. This clonotype was detected ten times or more. Its antigen remains unidentified. With V trimmed by 7 bases and J by 7 bases, 10 bases remained unmatched. The CDR3 consists of 14 residues. Germline V lookup: CDR1 SEHNR, CDR2 FQNEAQ (reference sequence). TCRdb itself ran the 5' RACE reads through MiXCR, one entry per CDR3 protein. The table includes about 700,000 distinct CDR3 sequences, 5.5% to 7.5% detected once. The chain joins TRBV7-9 to TRBJ2-1; TRBD1 agrees at 7 bases. The TCR comes from a man between 18 and 29 years old in good health. Sequences were obtained from naive T cells sorted from blood. CDR3 amino acids: CASTRGQLTNEQFF. DNA for the CDR3: TGTGCCAGCACCCGGGGACAGCTTACAAATGAGCAGTTCTTC.